These 11 T cell receptor beta chains were all obtained from the same sample, sequenced in a study of T cells after yellow fever vaccination. Using its own MiXCR run on the 5' RACE reads, TCRdb lists one record per CDR3 protein. Of approximately 300,000 distinct CDR3 sequences in the sample, around 11% were seen once. Here the sequenced sample was CD4+ T cells sorted from PBMCs, taken 45 days after the yellow fever booster vaccination. Receptor source: a man younger than 35 who received the YFV17D yellow fever vaccine.

The chain is built from TRBV12-3 or TRBV12-4 and TRBJ1-1; 9 bases are shared with TRBD1. With 7 bases clipped from V and 3 bases from J, the junction kept 9 bases outside the gene matches. This CDR3 contains 15 residues. CDR3 DNA: TGTGCCAGCACTGGGACAGGGTCTGTCGACACTGAAGCTTTCTTT. This translates into CASTGTGSVDTEAFF.

This chain uses TRBV5-4 with TRBJ2-2, with D unclear. The V and J ends lost 3 bases and 7 bases respectively, with 7 bases between them. The CDR3 is made up of 12 amino acids. The germline V gene encodes CDR1 SGHNT and CDR2 YYREEE (reference sequence). The CDR3 sequence: CASSSLDGELFF. CDR3 coding DNA: TGTGCCAGCAGCTCGTTGGACGGGGAGCTGTTTTTT.

This clonotype was seen a few times. J is TRBJ2-1 and V is TRBV7-2; 10 bases align to TRBD1. The CDR3 length is 17 residues. Germline V lookup: CDR1 SGHTA, CDR2 FQGNSA. The V gene end was trimmed by 2 bases and the J gene end by 6 bases; junction bases not matched to a gene: 10. The CDR3 region is CASSLILGQGVFNEQFF. In DNA form, the CDR3 reads TGTGCCAGCAGCTTAATACTAGGACAGGGGGTTTTCAATGAGCAGTTCTTC.

This clonotype was picked up many times. The chain joins TRBV6-5 to TRBJ2-3; 9 bases match TRBD1. The CDR3 is 19 amino acids. V lost 4 bases and J lost 1; bases outside the gene matches: 15. Germline assignment: CDR1 MNHEY and CDR2 SVGAGI. The CDR3 nucleotides read TGTGCCAGCAGTTCCATAACCTCACTCCGGGACAGGGGCACAGATACGCAGTATTTT. This encodes CASSSITSLRDRGTDTQYF.

This clonotype appeared a few times. The V call is TRBV6-2 or TRBV6-3, the J call TRBJ2-2; D remains ambiguous. Germline CDR1 MNHEY, CDR2 SVGEGT. The CDR3 consists of 14 residues. V lost 5 bases, J lost 0 bases, and 7 bases lay in between. CDR3 protein: CASSIYPNTGELFF. Written as DNA, the CDR3 is TGTGCCAGCAGTATCTATCCGAACACCGGGGAGCTGTTTTTT.

The table lists this clonotype with a few counts. CDR3 nucleotides: TGTGCCAGCTCACGGGACACGAATCAGCCCCAGCATTTT. Translated, it gives CASSRDTNQPQHF. The rearrangement links TRBV18 to TRBJ1-5; weak D call: TRBD1 (6 bases). Germline V gene sequence: CDR1 KGHSH, CDR2 LQKENI. The CDR3 has 13 residues. V lost 4 bases, J lost 4 bases, and 8 bases lay in between.

The rearrangement links TRBV18 to TRBJ2-1; D perhaps matches TRBD1 (6 bases). Germline V gene sequence: CDR1 KGHSH, CDR2 LQKENI. CDR3 size: 16 residues. V lost 6 bases, J lost 0 bases, and 15 bases lay in between. DNA of the CDR3: TGTGCCAGCTCCAGTCTCAGGGGATACTCCTACAATGAGCAGTTCTTC. Translating it yields CASSSLRGYSYNEQFF.

Many counts were recorded for this clonotype. V and J are TRBV7-2 and TRBJ2-3, with TRBD2 matching 11 bases. V lost 4 bases, J lost 4 bases, and 10 bases stayed unmatched. This CDR3 is built from 17 residues. Germline CDR1 reads SGHTA; CDR2 reads FQGNSA. CDR3 in DNA: TGTGCCAGCAGCTACCGGGCTAGCGGGGGGTCTCCAGATACGCAGTATTTT. It specifies CASSYRASGGSPDTQYF.

The chain carries TRBV24-1 and TRBJ2-3; no firm D call. V was pared by 5 bases and J by 2 bases, with 7 bases between. The CDR3 is made up of 13 amino acids. Germline CDR1 KGHDR, CDR2 SFDVKD. The CDR3 loop is CATSGTYTDTQYF. CDR3 bases: TGTGCCACCAGTGGAACTTACACAGATACGCAGTATTTT.

This clonotype appeared a few times. The chain recombines TRBV29-1 with TRBJ2-3, with D possibly being TRBD2 (6 bases). The ends were cut back, 5 bases at V and 3 bases at J, with 18 bases in the middle. The CDR3 is 15 residues long. Germline V gene data show CDR1 as SQVTM and CDR2 as ANQGSEA. CDR3 in DNA: TGCAGCGTTCGGAGGGACGGGGGTTCGACAGATACGCAGTATTTT. Translated, it gives CSVRRDGGSTDTQYF.

This clonotype appeared a few times. The chain uses TRBV5-1 and TRBJ2-7, with D unresolved. The germline V gene encodes CDR1 SGHRS and CDR2 YFSETQ. The CDR3 contains 15 residues. V shed 4 bases and J shed 2 bases, with 16 bases lying between them. DNA for the CDR3: TGCGCCAGCAGCGTCGTTCCGGGCCGAACCTACGAGCAGTACTTC. Its translation: CASSVVPGRTYEQYF.